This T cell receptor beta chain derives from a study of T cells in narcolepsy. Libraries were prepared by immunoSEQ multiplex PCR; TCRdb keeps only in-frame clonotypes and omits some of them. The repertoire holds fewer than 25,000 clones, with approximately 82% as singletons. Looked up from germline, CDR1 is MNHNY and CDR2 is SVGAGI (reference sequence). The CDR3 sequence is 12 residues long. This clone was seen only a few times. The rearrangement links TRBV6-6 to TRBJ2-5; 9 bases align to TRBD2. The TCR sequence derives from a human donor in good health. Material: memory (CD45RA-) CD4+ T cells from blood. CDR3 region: CASGGPGETQYF. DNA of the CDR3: TGTGCGAGCGGGGGGCCGGGAGAGACCCAGTACTTC.